Below, 22 T cell receptor beta chains from the same sample are listed, as sequenced in a study of T cell changes during pregnancy in multiple sclerosis. TCRdb's table, derived via immunoSEQ multiplex PCR, lists solely in-frame clones and lacks some. The sample lists about 53,000 clones; 80% to 95% were seen once. The material was CD4+ T cells from peripheral blood mononuclear cells, obtained in the third trimester of pregnancy. Every receptor here comes from a female donor with multiple sclerosis, enrolled in a pregnancy study.

This clone was seen just once. The chain links TRBV11-2 to TRBJ2-4; no definite D call. CDR3 length equals 15 residues. Per the germline V gene, CDR1 is SGHAT and CDR2 is FQNNGV. Trimming removed 1 base from V and 0 bases from J, with 7 bases in between. This CDR3 reads CASSLGLRAKNIQYF. In nucleotides, the CDR3 is TGTGCCAGCAGCTTAGGTCTCAGAGCCAAAAACATTCAGTACTTC.

This clone was detected only once. The chain combines TRBV14 with TRBJ1-1, with no clear D. Trimming cost V 10 bases and J 1 base, with 10 bases left between them. The germline CDR1 and CDR2 sequences are SGHDN and FVKESK. This CDR3 is built from 12 residues. DNA of the CDR3: TGTGCCACCTCGTTCGGGAACACTGAAGCTTTCTTT. This encodes CATSFGNTEAFF.

CDR3 sequence: CASSSRGQGRGYNEQFF. CDR3 sequence (DNA): TGTGCCAGCAGCTCAAGGGGACAGGGGAGGGGGTACAATGAGCAGTTCTTC. This sequence joins TRBV7-8 and TRBJ2-1, with 10 bases fitting TRBD1. Germline V CDR1 and CDR2: SGHVS, FQNEAQ. This CDR3 comprises 17 residues. V lost 4 bases, J lost 4 bases, and 10 bases stayed unmatched.

This clone appeared once. The genes are TRBV7-8 and TRBJ2-1, with TRBD2 matching 9 bases. V dropped 5 bases and J dropped 9; count of bases not matched to a gene: 11. Germline lookup yields CDR1 SGHVS and CDR2 FQNEAQ. CDR3 length: 15 amino acids. DNA for the CDR3: TGTGCCAGCAGCCACAACGGCGGGGGGGGTGGTGAGCAGTTCTTC. Amino acid sequence: CASSHNGGGGGEQFF.

This clone turned up a few times. The V and J genes are TRBV7-2 and TRBJ1-6; D uncertain. Trimming left V 1 base short and J 0 bases short, with 10 bases between. The CDR3 contains 17 residues. The germline V gene has CDR1 SGHTA and CDR2 FQGNSA. The DNA for the CDR3 is TGTGCCAGCAGCTTAGGGGCAGGAAGCTCCTATAATTCACCCCTCCACTTT. Translated: CASSLGAGSSYNSPLHF.

The DNA of the CDR3 is TGTGCCACCAGCAGAGTTGGGAGGCCTGAGGAGCCCCAGCATTTT. This gives the protein CATSRVGRPEEPQHF. The genes are TRBV15 and TRBJ1-5, with unresolved D. Trimming took off 1 base at V and 8 bases at J, with 15 bases between the two ends. Germline V lookup: CDR1 LNHNV, CDR2 YYDKDF (reference sequence). This CDR3 contains 15 residues.

The chain employs TRBV10-3 and TRBJ1-1; 8 nucleotides match TRBD1. Germline-derived CDR1 and CDR2 are ENHRY and SYGVKD. This CDR3 comprises 14 residues. Unmatched junction bases numbered 6, after V lost 8 bases and J lost 1 base. The CDR3 nucleotides are TGTGCCATCGGGGCCGGGACAGGGAACACTGAAGCTTTCTTT. Protein sequence: CAIGAGTGNTEAFF.

This clone is a singleton in its sample. The chain couples TRBV7-3 to TRBJ2-1; 8 positions match TRBD2. V lost 2 bases and J lost 7; bases outside the gene matches: 7. In germline, CDR1 is SGHTA, CDR2 FQGTGA. This CDR3 spans 15 amino acids. CDR3: CASSLRGGRMNEQFF. The DNA for the CDR3 is TGTGCCAGCAGCTTACGGGGGGGCCGTATGAATGAGCAGTTCTTC.

The rearrangement links TRBV7-9 to TRBJ2-3, with unresolved D. The germline V gene has CDR1 SEHNR and CDR2 FQNEAQ (reference sequence). The CDR3 is made up of 14 amino acids. Trimming took 2 bases from V and 0 from J, leaving 6 bases between them. Here the CDR3 DNA reads TGTGCCAGCAGCTTATGGCAGAGCACAGATACGCAGTATTTT. Translated, it gives CASSLWQSTDTQYF.

The sample holds one count of this clone. The chain carries TRBV6-4 and TRBJ1-5; D is ambiguous. The V end was cut by 6 bases, the J end by 2 bases, with 17 bases between. The CDR3 contains 16 residues. Germline CDR1 MRHNA, CDR2 SNTAGT. This chain's CDR3 is CASSYHPGLCNQPQHF. CDR3 coding DNA: TGTGCCAGCAGCTACCACCCAGGTCTTTGCAATCAGCCCCAGCATTTT.

The chain recombines TRBV7-6 with TRBJ2-7; tentatively, D is TRBD1 (6 bases). Trimming stripped 2 bases from V and 6 bases from J, with 17 bases between. Germline values: CDR1 SGHVS, CDR2 FNYEAQ. The CDR3 runs to 15 residues. CDR3 DNA: TGTGCCAGCAGCTTAAGTGGGACAAAGGGCCTCGAGCAGTACTTC. It yields the protein CASSLSGTKGLEQYF.

The V and J genes are TRBV6-5 and TRBJ2-3; D might be TRBD2 (5 bases). Germline CDR1 is MNHEY and CDR2 is SVGAGI. The CDR3 contains 15 residues. Trimming took 5 bases from V and 3 from J, leaving 15 bases between them. The CDR3 DNA reads as TGTGCCAGCAGTCGTAGCGTTGTCCCTACAGATACGCAGTATTTT. Protein product: CASSRSVVPTDTQYF.

The V gene is TRBV11-2, the J gene TRBJ2-7, with D perhaps matching TRBD1 (6 bases). Trimming shortened V by 5 bases and J by 2 bases, and 16 bases separated the two germline ends. The CDR3 contains 15 residues. The germline V gene has CDR1 SGHAT and CDR2 FQNNGV. The chain's CDR3 is CASSHGTTVTYEQYF. The DNA of the CDR3 is TGTGCCAGCAGCCATGGGACAACCGTTACCTACGAGCAGTACTTC.

J is TRBJ1-1 and V is TRBV7-8; a possible D gene is TRBD1 (6 bases). Germline-derived CDR1 and CDR2 are SGHVS and FQNEAQ. The V end lost 4 bases, the J end lost 6 bases, and 15 bases lay between the germline ends. There are 14 residues in the CDR3. The chain's CDR3 is CASSSRGGRAEAFF. CDR3 nucleotides: TGTGCCAGCAGCTCGCGGGGGGGCCGTGCTGAAGCTTTCTTT.

V is TRBV9 and J is TRBJ2-5; 9 bases agree with TRBD2. J gave up 1 base and V 3 bases, and 4 bases lay outside the gene matches. The CDR3 extends over 15 amino acids. Germline CDR1 and CDR2: SGDLS and YYNGEE. Here the CDR3 reads CASSALAGAQETQYF. CDR3 nucleotide sequence: TGTGCCAGCAGCGCGTTAGCGGGAGCCCAAGAGACCCAGTACTTC.

The chain is built from TRBV11-3 and TRBJ2-5; 7 nucleotides align to TRBD1. The CDR3 is 13 amino acids. Germline CDR1 SGHNT, CDR2 YENEEA. J was trimmed by 5 bases and V by 2 bases; bases with no gene match: 2. The CDR3 spells CASSLPGQETQYF. The CDR3 bases are TGTGCCAGCAGCTTACCGGGACAGGAGACCCAGTACTTC. Combining the CDR3 with reference TRBV11-3 and TRBJ2-5 gives the whole variable domain EAGVVQSPRYKIIEKKQPVAFWCNPISGHNTLYWYLQNLGQGPELLIRYENEEAVDDSQLPKDRFSAERLKGVDSTLKIQPAELGDSAVYLCASSLPGQETQYFGPGTRLLVL.

This sequence joins TRBV9 and TRBJ1-4; tentative D call: TRBD1 (6 bases). Germline-derived CDR1 and CDR2 are SGDLS and YYNGEE. This CDR3 contains 13 residues. V was cut by 3 bases and J by 10 bases, with 13 bases left in between. In nucleotides, the CDR3 is TGTGCCAGCAGCGGATGGGAACAGGGAAAACTGTTTTTT. Amino acid sequence: CASSGWEQGKLFF. Variable domain in full (rest from reference TRBV9 and TRBJ1-4): DSGVTQTPKHLITATGQRVTLRCSPRSGDLSVYWYQQSLDQGLQFLIQYYNGEERAKGNILERFSAQQFPDLHSELNLSSLELGDSALYFCASSGWEQGKLFFGSGTQLSVL.

This chain uses TRBV10-3 with TRBJ2-7; 16 bases map to TRBD2. Germline loops: CDR1 ENHRY, CDR2 SYGVKD. CDR3 size: 18 residues. V was clipped by 7 bases and J by 0 bases; unmatched bases: 9. The CDR3 sequence: CAITETGLAGGNSYEQYF. The CDR3 nucleotides are TGTGCCATCACCGAAACGGGACTAGCGGGGGGGAACTCCTACGAGCAGTACTTC.

This clone occurred a few times. The chain couples TRBV12-5 to TRBJ1-1, with a weak D call TRBD1 (6 bases). This CDR3 has 11 residues. Trimming pared 6 bases from V and 8 bases from J, leaving 10 bases between. Germline CDR1 is LGHNT and CDR2 is FRNRAP. The CDR3 nucleotides are TGTGCTAGTGGCCGGACAGCCGAAGCTTTCTTT. Amino acids: CASGRTAEAFF.

The rearrangement uses TRBV11-2 and TRBJ2-1, with TRBD2 matching 15 bases. The CDR3 length is 16 residues. Trimming took 4 bases from V and 7 from J; bases not matched to a gene: 5. CDR1 is SGHAT and CDR2 is FQNNGV in the germline V gene. The CDR3 protein is CASSWTSGGVLNEQFF. The CDR3 DNA follows: TGTGCCAGCAGCTGGACTAGCGGGGGGGTTTTAAATGAGCAGTTCTTC.

The V gene is TRBV30, the J gene TRBJ2-5; the D is unclear. V was pared by 5 bases and J by 5 bases, with 9 bases between. Germline values: CDR1 GTSNPN, CDR2 SVGIG (reference sequence). This CDR3 has 11 amino acids. The CDR3 coding sequence is TGTGCCTGGGCCTTTGAGGAGACCCAGTACTTC. Translating it yields CAWAFEETQYF.

The chain links TRBV2 to TRBJ1-5, with D possibly matching TRBD1 (6 bases). Per the germline V gene, CDR1 is SNHLY and CDR2 is FYNNEI. This CDR3 is built from 15 residues. V was trimmed by 6 bases and J by 4 bases, leaving 16 bases between them. CDR3 residues: CASRYRDHSNQPQHF. CDR3 coding DNA: TGTGCCAGCAGGTACAGGGACCACTCGAATCAGCCCCAGCATTTT.